One sample yielded the 20 T cell receptor beta chains listed below, sequenced in a study of CD4 T cells in relation to SARS-CoV-2 and coronaviruses. TCRdb keeps only in-frame clones here, not all; method: immunoSEQ multiplex PCR. Among 60,000 or so clones, less than 95% were seen once, and the ten largest hold 0.11% to 0.15%. Unexposed donor CD4+ T cells date from about 2010-2018, before the COVID-19 pandemic. Material: naive CD4+ T cells from PBMCs. Subset meaning: naive CD4+ T cells isolated by negative enrichment. The receptors were gathered from a human donor in good health.

V gene TRBV18 combines with J gene TRBJ2-7; 8 positions match TRBD1. The CDR3 is 15 amino acids. J lost 2 bases, V lost 3 bases, and 6 bases had no gene match. Looked up from germline, CDR1 is KGHSH and CDR2 is LQKENI. The CDR3 is CASSPRTGPPYEQYF. In DNA form, the CDR3 reads TGTGCCAGCTCACCGAGGACAGGGCCACCCTACGAGCAGTACTTC.

V is TRBV6-5 and J is TRBJ2-2; D may be TRBD1 (5 bases). Germline V CDR1 and CDR2: MNHEY, SVGAGI. This CDR3 has 14 amino acids. Deletions cut 10 bases from V and 5 bases from J, with 17 bases between. The DNA of the CDR3 is TGTGCCACTTACTTGCAGGGCTCAACCGGGGAGCTGTTTTTT. Encoded protein: CATYLQGSTGELFF.

This chain uses TRBV3-1 (or the pseudogene TRBV3-2) with TRBJ1-1, with 7 bases identical to TRBD1. The V gene's germline CDR1 is LGHDT and CDR2 YNNKEL (reference sequence). V shed 2 bases and J 12 bases; nucleotides not matched to a gene: 6. This CDR3 region has 12 residues. In nucleotides, the CDR3 is TGTGCCAGCAGCCAACAGCAGGGGGGAACTTTCTTT. Translated: CASSQQQGGTFF.

This chain uses TRBV28 with TRBJ2-2; 9 positions match TRBD2. Germline CDR1 and CDR2: MDHEN and SYDVKM. The junction had 3 bases not matched to a gene; V was cut back by 6 bases and J by 1 base. The CDR3 is 15 amino acids. CDR3 residues: CASSPSGVNTGELFF. DNA of the CDR3: TGTGCCAGCAGCCCTAGCGGGGTGAACACCGGGGAGCTGTTTTTT.

On this clone: Mismatch with germline at one junction end may stem from a read error. Other DNA sequences in the sample encode the same CDR3. The chain employs TRBV27 and TRBJ1-2; the match to TRBD1 covers 7 bases. CDR1 is MNHEY, CDR2 SMNVEV, per germline (reference sequence). The CDR3 has 15 residues. The CDR3 protein is CASSPGQVGLYGYTF. For the CDR3, the DNA is TGTGCCAGCAGTCCCGGACAGGTCGGGCTCTATGGTTACACCTTC.

The chain couples TRBV11-2 to TRBJ1-2; 8 positions match TRBD1. V shed 5 bases and J 4 bases; nucleotides not matched to a gene: 3. CDR3 size: 13 residues. Germline values: CDR1 SGHAT, CDR2 FQNNGV. The CDR3 loop reads CASSQDRVYGYTF. As DNA, the CDR3 is TGTGCCAGCAGCCAGGACAGGGTCTATGGCTACACCTTC.

This sequence joins TRBV28 and TRBJ2-1; D is ambiguous. CDR1 and CDR2 (germline): MDHEN, SYDVKM. The V end lost 3 bases, the J end lost 9 bases, and 6 bases lay between the germline ends. The CDR3 sequence is 11 residues long. The CDR3 nucleotides read TGTGCCAGCAGTTTGCGCGTTGAGCAGTTCTTC. This codes for CASSLRVEQFF. Looking up the rest from reference TRBV28 and TRBJ2-1 gives the full variable domain: DVKVTQSSRYLVKRTGEKVFLECVQDMDHENMFWYRQDPGLGLRLIYFSYDVKMKEKGDIPEGYSVSREKKERFSLILESASTNQTSMYLCASSLRVEQFFGPGTRLTVL.

For this clone: Germline and junction disagree at one end, which may indicate a read error. This same CDR3 is encoded by further DNA sequences in the sample. The chain combines TRBV4-2 with TRBJ1-3, with a weak D call TRBD1 (5 bases). CDR3 length: 13 residues. CDR1 and CDR2 from the germline V gene are LGHNA and YNFKEQ. CDR3 sequence (DNA): TGTGCCAGCAGTCAAGGGGTAGGGGACACCATATATTTT. Translating gives CASSQGVGDTIYF.

This rearrangement joins TRBV6-7 to TRBJ1-5; no clear D. TRBV6-7 is reported as an ORF; its role is uncertain. V lost 5 bases, J lost 0 bases, and 11 bases lay in between. This CDR3 comprises 15 residues. Here the CDR3 reads CASSVRTDSNQPQHF. CDR3 sequence (DNA): TGTGCCAGCAGTGTAAGGACGGATAGCAATCAGCCCCAGCATTTT.

This chain links TRBV30 with TRBJ1-5; the match to TRBD1 covers 7 bases. CDR1 and CDR2 from the germline V gene are GTSNPN and SVGIG (reference sequence). V dropped 5 bases and J dropped 3; count of bases not matched to a gene: 10. The CDR3 extends over 15 amino acids. DNA of the CDR3: TGTGCCTGGTCTAGGGGGCAGGTGATCAATCAGCCCCAGCATTTT. It is translated as CAWSRGQVINQPQHF.

In DNA, the CDR3 is TGTGCCAGCAGCTTAGTACTTTACTACGAGCAGTACTTC. Protein sequence: CASSLVLYYEQYF. The chain recombines TRBV7-2 with TRBJ2-7; D remains ambiguous. The CDR3 sequence is 13 residues long. V dropped 1 base and J dropped 3 bases, with 7 bases sitting between them. CDR1 and CDR2 from the germline V gene are SGHTA and FQGNSA.

The J gene is TRBJ2-4, the V gene TRBV4-2; D remains ambiguous. Germline loops: CDR1 LGHNA, CDR2 YNFKEQ. The CDR3 extends over 18 amino acids. V lost 0 bases and J lost 2, with 17 bases in between. The CDR3 bases are TGTGCCAGCAGCCAAGATTTGATCAGAGATTGGACCAAAAACATTCAGTACTTC. It specifies CASSQDLIRDWTKNIQYF.

The gene calls are TRBV7-2 and TRBJ2-7; 7 nucleotides align to TRBD2. V lost 1 base, J lost 2 bases, and 5 bases stayed unmatched. The CDR3 has 15 residues. The germline gives CDR1 SGHTA, CDR2 FQGNSA. DNA for the CDR3: TGTGCCAGCAGCTTAGGTACTAGCGAGACCTACGAGCAGTACTTC. Amino acid sequence: CASSLGTSETYEQYF.

As concerns this clone: An end of the junction does not agree with germline; a read error may underlie this. This same CDR3 is encoded by further DNA sequences in the sample. The V gene is TRBV12-3 or TRBV12-4, the J gene TRBJ1-6; no firm D call. The CDR3 spans 12 residues. CDR3 DNA sequence: TGTGCCAGCAGTTTCCCGAATTCACCTCTCCACTTT. Translation: CASSFPNSPLHF.

The rearrangement uses TRBV18 and TRBJ2-2; 7 bases fit TRBD1. Germline trimming cut 4 bases from V and 7 bases from J; bases unmatched to any gene: 12. The CDR3 contains 16 residues. Per the germline V gene, CDR1 is KGHSH and CDR2 is LQKENI. The CDR3 nucleotides read TGTGCCAGCTCACAGGAGTCCGGGACAGTAATCGGGGAGCTGTTTTTT. Residues: CASSQESGTVIGELFF. Full variable domain (outside the CDR3, taken from reference TRBV18 and TRBJ2-2): NAGVMQNPRHLVRRRGQEARLRCSPMKGHSHVYWYRQLPEEGLKFMVYLQKENIIDESGMPKERFSAEFPKEGPSILRIQQVVRGDSAAYFCASSQESGTVIGELFFGEGSRLTVL.

The chain combines TRBV28 with TRBJ2-3; 8 bases are a match to TRBD2. Germline V gene data show CDR1 as MDHEN and CDR2 as SYDVKM. V shed 5 bases, J shed 3 bases, and the junction held 10 bases outside the gene matches. This CDR3 comprises 16 residues. In DNA form, the CDR3 reads TGTGCCAGCAGTCACCCCCTGGGACTAGAAACAGATACGCAGTATTTT. Protein: CASSHPLGLETDTQYF.

This clone came up once. The chain has TRBV9 and TRBJ2-7; 11 positions match TRBD2. Germline CDR1 reads SGDLS; CDR2 reads YYNGEE. V lost 2 bases to trimming and J lost 2 bases; unmatched junction nucleotides: 3. This CDR3 spans 15 amino acids. The CDR3 region is CASSVGLAGAYEQYF. The CDR3 DNA reads TGTGCCAGCAGCGTTGGACTAGCGGGTGCCTACGAGCAGTACTTC.

This chain links TRBV20-1 with TRBJ2-7, with TRBD2 identical over 11 bases. CDR3 length: 17 residues. Looked up from germline, CDR1 is DFQATT and CDR2 is SNEGSKA (reference sequence). J gave up 5 bases and V 3 bases, and 15 bases lay outside the gene matches. The CDR3 region is CSASRGSTSGSVDEQYF. The CDR3, as DNA: TGCAGTGCTAGTAGGGGAAGCACTAGCGGGAGTGTCGACGAGCAGTACTTC.

CDR3 DNA: TGCGCCAGCAGCCACCCCCCGGGCGGCTCTGGCTACACCTTC. Its protein is CASSHPPGGSGYTF. The rearrangement uses TRBV4-1 and TRBJ1-2; D uncertain. The CDR3 runs to 14 residues. Germline CDR1 and CDR2: MGHRA and YSYEKL. V was pared by 3 bases and J by 7 bases, with 15 bases between.

V usage is TRBV5-1 and J usage is TRBJ1-1, with 7 bases lining up with TRBD1. The V segment lost 0 bases and the J segment 2 bases; nucleotides outside the gene matches: 4. This CDR3 has 15 residues. Germline CDR1 reads SGHRS; CDR2 reads YFSETQ. The CDR3 sequence: CASSLGGTANTEAFF. The CDR3 coding sequence is TGCGCCAGCAGCTTGGGGGGGACAGCCAACACTGAAGCTTTCTTT.